The 22 T cell receptor beta chains listed next were all sequenced from one sample in a study of T cell repertoires in cytomegalovirus infection. TCRdb re-analysed the reads in MiXCR, keeping a single row per CDR3 protein. This table holds some 700,000 distinct CDR3 sequences, 30% to 35% found once. These receptors have no known antigen. This specimen consisted of cultured PBMCs, obtained from culture after CMV antigen stimulation. The receptors originated from a human donor in good health (CMV status not recorded). Some clones in this sample may be carry-over from other donors' samples.

J is TRBJ2-7 and V is TRBV4-3; 7 bases align to TRBD2. V lost 2 bases and J lost 4; bases outside the gene matches: 20. CDR1 LGHNA and CDR2 YSLEER come from the germline V gene. The CDR3 runs 19 residues. This chain's CDR3 is CASSQSTTSPGGWVYEQYF. The CDR3 coding sequence is TGCGCCAGCAGCCAATCCACCACCTCCCCCGGGGGGTGGGTATACGAGCAGTACTTC.

This clonotype has more than one count but fewer than ten. This chain connects TRBV7-2 to TRBJ2-2, with a possible D match to TRBD2 (6 bases). Germline V gene data show CDR1 as SGHTA and CDR2 as FQGNSA. The CDR3 has 13 residues. The V and J ends lost 3 bases and 8 bases respectively, with 10 bases between them. CDR3 DNA: TGTGCCAGCAGCTTTCAGGGAGGAGGGGAGCTGTTTTTT. Encoded protein: CASSFQGGGELFF.

This clonotype came up many times. The J gene is TRBJ2-7, the V gene TRBV7-2, with 8 nucleotides matching TRBD2. The germline V gene has CDR1 SGHTA and CDR2 FQGNSA. V trimming: 2 bases; J trimming: 6 bases; junction bases outside the gene matches: 6. The CDR3 spans 14 residues. The CDR3 sequence is CASSLLAGGSEQYF. Here the CDR3 DNA reads TGTGCCAGCAGCTTATTGGCGGGAGGTAGCGAGCAGTACTTC. Full variable domain (missing parts from reference TRBV7-2 and TRBJ2-7): GAGVSQSPSNKVTEKGKDVELRCDPISGHTALYWYRQSLGQGLEFLIYFQGNSAPDKSGLPSDRFSAERTGGSVSTLTIQRTQQEDSAVYLCASSLLAGGSEQYFGPGTRLTVT.

The chain links TRBV20-1 to TRBJ2-3; either TRBD1 or TRBD2 may fit D (5 bases each). CDR1 is DFQATT and CDR2 is SNEGSKA in the germline V gene (reference sequence). Trimming pared 6 bases from V and 8 bases from J, leaving 18 bases between. The CDR3 extends over 13 amino acids. CDR3 bases: TGCAGTGCCAGCTTGGGGGTGGTGGCTACGCAGTATTTT. As protein: CSASLGVVATQYF.

This clonotype was seen a handful of times. The chain uses TRBV7-9 and TRBJ2-5, with a possible D match to TRBD1 (6 bases). The V end was cut by 5 bases, the J end by 5 bases, with 21 bases between. The V gene's germline CDR1 is SEHNR and CDR2 FQNEAQ (reference sequence). CDR3 length equals 16 residues. The CDR3 sequence: CASSLKQGLAGETQYF. CDR3 in DNA: TGTGCCAGCAGCCTGAAACAGGGTTTGGCTGGGGAGACCCAGTACTTC.

This clonotype was seen a handful of times. The rearrangement uses TRBV12-3 or TRBV12-4 and TRBJ1-6; D unresolved. The V and J ends lost 3 bases and 14 bases respectively, with 14 bases between them. CDR3 length equals 13 residues. The chain's CDR3 is CASSLDPKQSLHF. The CDR3 DNA reads as TGTGCCAGCAGTTTGGACCCCAAGCAGTCCCTCCACTTT.

This clonotype was seen more than once but under ten times. The chain uses TRBV7-9 and TRBJ2-7; D possibly matches TRBD1 or TRBD2 (5 bases each). Germline V gene lookup returns CDR1 SEHNR and CDR2 FQNEAQ (reference sequence). V was clipped by 3 bases and J by 12 bases, with 15 bases between them. CDR3 size: 12 residues. In DNA, the CDR3 is TGTGCCAGCAGCTTTGTGGGGACCGGGTTGTACTTC. It encodes CASSFVGTGLYF.

This clonotype came up many times. The chain is built from TRBV7-2 and TRBJ1-1; D is possibly TRBD1 (5 bases). Trimming took 0 bases from V and 5 from J, leaving 10 bases between them. CDR1 is SGHTA and CDR2 is FQGNSA in the germline V gene. CDR3 size: 14 residues. CDR3 nucleotides: TGTGCCAGCAGCTTAGCCGGGGCGAGGACTGAAGCTTTCTTT. It is translated as CASSLAGARTEAFF.

The J gene is TRBJ1-5, the V gene TRBV12-3 or TRBV12-4; D unresolved. The CDR3 is 16 amino acids. Trimming took off 3 bases at V and 1 base at J, with 13 bases between the two ends. The CDR3 nucleotides read TGTGCCAGCAGTTTCTCCAAGTACAGCAGCAATCAGCCCCAGCATTTT. This codes for CASSFSKYSSNQPQHF.

The chain is built from TRBV7-6 and TRBJ1-1; D might be TRBD1 (6 bases). Germline V gene sequence: CDR1 SGHVS, CDR2 FNYEAQ. With 10 bases removed from V and 0 bases from J, the gap between germline ends came to 18 bases. CDR3 length equals 15 residues. Here the CDR3 DNA reads TGTGCCACCCCCGGGACATGGGGTATGAACACTGAAGCTTTCTTT. It translates to CATPGTWGMNTEAFF.

This sequence joins TRBV24-1 and TRBJ2-2; D may be TRBD1 (6 bases). V shed 9 bases and J shed 1 base, with 14 bases lying between them. The CDR3 sequence is 15 residues long. Germline CDR1 KGHDR, CDR2 SFDVKD. The CDR3 region is CATSPGHVNTGELFF. The CDR3 coding sequence is TGTGCCACCTCCCCGGGACACGTGAACACCGGGGAGCTGTTTTTT.

This chain links TRBV20-1 with TRBJ2-5; a possible D gene is TRBD2 (5 bases). CDR3 length: 12 residues. The ends were cut back, 3 bases at V and 4 bases at J, with 9 bases in the middle. Germline lookup yields CDR1 DFQATT and CDR2 SNEGSKA (reference sequence). CDR3 sequence: CSARGSAETQYF. In DNA, the CDR3 is TGCAGTGCTAGGGGTAGCGCAGAGACCCAGTACTTC.

This clonotype was seen a few times. The V gene is TRBV7-2, the J gene TRBJ2-7, with D possibly matching TRBD2 (6 bases). The CDR3 is made up of 14 amino acids. Trimming stripped 1 base from V and 5 bases from J, with 12 bases between. The germline gives CDR1 SGHTA, CDR2 FQGNSA. CDR3 in DNA: TGTGCCAGCAGCTTAGTTGCGGGGAACGACGAGCAGTACTTC. It codes for CASSLVAGNDEQYF. Full variable domain (missing parts from reference TRBV7-2 and TRBJ2-7): GAGVSQSPSNKVTEKGKDVELRCDPISGHTALYWYRQSLGQGLEFLIYFQGNSAPDKSGLPSDRFSAERTGGSVSTLTIQRTQQEDSAVYLCASSLVAGNDEQYFGPGTRLTVT.

In its sample, this clonotype was seen a few times. The V and J genes are TRBV7-8 and TRBJ1-5, with D tentatively TRBD1 (5 bases). Trimming removed 5 bases at V and 7 bases at J, with 15 bases between. Germline V lookup: CDR1 SGHVS, CDR2 FQNEAQ. CDR3 length: 14 amino acids. CDR3: CASSRGAGIQPQHF. The DNA of the CDR3 is TGTGCCAGCAGCCGCGGGGCAGGGATACAGCCCCAGCATTTT. The full variable domain, completed using reference TRBV7-8 and TRBJ1-5, is GAGVSQSPRYKVAKRGQDVALRCDPISGHVSLFWYQQALGQGPEFLTYFQNEAQLDKSGLPSDRFFAERPEGSVSTLKIQRTQQEDSAVYLCASSRGAGIQPQHFGDGTRLSIL.

The V gene is TRBV19, the J gene TRBJ1-5, with D possibly matching TRBD1 (5 bases). V was shortened by 9 bases and J by 9 bases, with 6 bases between the two germline ends. The CDR3 spans 9 residues. Germline CDR1 reads LNHDA; CDR2 reads SQIVND (reference sequence). The CDR3 loop is CASGGPQHF. The CDR3 bases are TGTGCCAGCGGGGGGCCCCAGCATTTT.

CDR3 DNA: TGTGCCAGCTCACCACTATTCTGGGGAAGCTCCTACAATGAGCAGTTCTTC. Protein sequence: CASSPLFWGSSYNEQFF. The chain carries TRBV18 and TRBJ2-1; no firm D call. The CDR3 has 17 amino acids. V lost 1 base and J 0 bases, leaving 13 bases between the germline ends. CDR1 is KGHSH and CDR2 is LQKENI in the germline V gene.

The chain links TRBV4-1 to TRBJ2-7; 10 bases agree with TRBD1. After removal of 1 base from V and 3 bases from J, the junction contained 3 bases not matched to a gene. Per the germline V gene, CDR1 is MGHRA and CDR2 is YSYEKL. The CDR3 runs 15 residues. The DNA for the CDR3 is TGCGCCAGCAGCCAAGGGTGGACAGGGGGCTACGAGCAGTACTTC. Translating gives CASSQGWTGGYEQYF.

The V and J genes are TRBV18 and TRBJ1-5, with 10 positions matching TRBD1. This CDR3 is built from 14 residues. Germline loops: CDR1 KGHSH, CDR2 LQKENI. After removal of 3 bases from V and 6 bases from J, the junction contained 2 bases not matched to a gene. In nucleotides, the CDR3 is TGTGCCAGCTCACCTGGACAGGGGGTTCAGCCCCAGCATTTT. It yields the protein CASSPGQGVQPQHF.

V gene TRBV12-3 or TRBV12-4 combines with J gene TRBJ2-7; D could derive from TRBD1 or TRBD2 (5 bases each). Trimming pared 3 bases from V and 0 bases from J, leaving 9 bases between. The CDR3 extends over 14 amino acids. This chain's CDR3 is CASSFVGTSYEQYF. Here the CDR3 DNA reads TGTGCCAGCAGTTTTGTGGGGACCTCCTACGAGCAGTACTTC.

The gene calls are TRBV15 and TRBJ2-2, with D tentatively TRBD1 (6 bases). Trimming removed 0 bases at V and 2 bases at J, with 10 bases between. Germline values: CDR1 LNHNV, CDR2 YYDKDF (reference sequence). The CDR3 covers 16 residues. The CDR3 sequence: CATSRERGKNTGELFF. In DNA, the CDR3 is TGTGCCACCAGCAGAGAAAGGGGGAAAAACACCGGGGAGCTGTTTTTT.

The chain links TRBV11-2 to TRBJ1-2; 8 bases align to TRBD1. Germline V gene sequence: CDR1 SGHAT, CDR2 FQNNGV. This CDR3 is built from 15 residues. After removal of 5 bases from V and 0 bases from J, the junction contained 5 bases not matched to a gene. In nucleotides, the CDR3 is TGTGCCAGCAGCCAGGGGGCACACCCTAACTATGGCTACACCTTC. Translating it yields CASSQGAHPNYGYTF. Combining the CDR3 with reference TRBV11-2 and TRBJ1-2 gives the whole variable domain EAGVAQSPRYKIIEKRQSVAFWCNPISGHATLYWYQQILGQGPKLLIQFQNNGVVDDSQLPKDRFSAERLKGVDSTLKIQPAKLEDSAVYLCASSQGAHPNYGYTFGSGTRLTVV.

This clonotype came up many times. This sequence joins TRBV15 and TRBJ2-7; TRBD2 might be the D (5 bases). Germline CDR1 is LNHNV and CDR2 is YYDKDF (reference sequence). V lost 0 bases and J lost 0, with 15 bases in between. The CDR3 loop spans 17 amino acids. CDR3 sequence: CATSRDIRRRSSYEQYF. Written as DNA, the CDR3 is TGTGCCACCAGCAGAGATATTAGACGGAGGAGCTCCTACGAGCAGTACTTC.